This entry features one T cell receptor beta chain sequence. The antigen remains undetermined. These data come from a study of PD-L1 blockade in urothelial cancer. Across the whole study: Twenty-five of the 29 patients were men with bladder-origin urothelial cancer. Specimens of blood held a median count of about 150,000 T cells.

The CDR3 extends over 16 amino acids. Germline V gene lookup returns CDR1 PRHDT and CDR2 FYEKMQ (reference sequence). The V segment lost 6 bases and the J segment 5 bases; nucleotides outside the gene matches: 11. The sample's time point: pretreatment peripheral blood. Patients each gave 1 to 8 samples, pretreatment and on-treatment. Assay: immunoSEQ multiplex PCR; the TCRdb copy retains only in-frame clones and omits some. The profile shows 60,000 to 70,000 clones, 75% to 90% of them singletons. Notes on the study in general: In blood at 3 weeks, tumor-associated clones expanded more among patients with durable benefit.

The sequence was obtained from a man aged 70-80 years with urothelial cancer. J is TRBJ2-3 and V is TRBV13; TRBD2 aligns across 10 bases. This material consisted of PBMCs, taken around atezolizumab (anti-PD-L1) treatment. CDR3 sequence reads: CASSPIPSGSIDTQYF. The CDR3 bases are TGTGCCAGCAGTCCCATACCTAGCGGGAGTATAGATACGCAGTATTTT. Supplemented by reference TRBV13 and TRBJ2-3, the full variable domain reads AAGVIQSPRHLIKEKRETATLKCYPIPRHDTVYWYQQGPGQDPQFLISFYEKMQSDKGSIPDRFSAQQFSDYHSELNMSSLELGDSALYFCASSPIPSGSIDTQYFGPGTRLTVL.